These 9 T cell receptor beta chains share one sample of origin, sequenced in a study of cytomegalovirus exposure and HLA in healthy donors. Primers included in the PCR were 60 Vbeta and 13 Jbeta primers. Sequencing was performed with immunoSEQ multiplex PCR; in TCRdb, only in-frame clones are kept and a portion is missing. The sample has about 130,000 clones, approximately 82% seen once; the top ten hold around 3%. The sequenced sample was PBMCs. The receptors here all came from a boy aged 2 to 10 in good health and CMV-seronegative.

This rearrangement joins TRBV19 to TRBJ1-2; unclear D gene. The CDR3 extends over 13 amino acids. Germline CDR1 and CDR2: LNHDA and SQIVND (reference sequence). Trimming removed 1 base at V and 7 bases at J, with 10 bases between. CDR3 sequence reads: CASSIGWWSGYTF. CDR3 nucleotide sequence: TGTGCCAGTAGTATAGGATGGTGGAGTGGCTACACCTTC.

The chain links TRBV7-3 to TRBJ2-1; TRBD1 aligns across 9 bases. V lost 0 bases and J lost 3; bases outside the gene matches: 3. CDR3 size: 16 residues. The germline V gene encodes CDR1 SGHTA and CDR2 FQGTGA. CDR3: CASSLTGTGHYNEQFF. The CDR3, as DNA: TGTGCCAGCAGCTTAACGGGGACAGGGCACTACAATGAGCAGTTCTTC.

The V and J genes are TRBV19 and TRBJ1-1; a weak D match, TRBD1 (5 bases). The V gene's germline CDR1 is LNHDA and CDR2 SQIVND (reference sequence). CDR3 length: 11 residues. V lost 2 bases to trimming and J lost 7 bases, with 5 bases between them. The CDR3 loop is CASSIQGEAFF. CDR3 DNA sequence: TGTGCCAGTAGTATACAGGGTGAAGCTTTCTTT.

This sequence joins TRBV4-1 and TRBJ2-5; possibly TRBD2 for D (6 bases). CDR1 is MGHRA, CDR2 YSYEKL, per germline. The length of the CDR3 is 13 residues. Trimming stripped 1 base from V and 8 bases from J, with 11 bases between. This CDR3 is CASSQGGVNTQYF. The CDR3 region has the DNA TGCGCCAGCAGCCAAGGCGGGGTGAATACCCAGTACTTC.

The V gene is TRBV19, the J gene TRBJ1-4, with 7 bases fitting TRBD1. CDR1 and CDR2 from the germline V gene are LNHDA and SQIVND (reference sequence). CDR3 size: 17 residues. V was pared by 5 bases and J by 6 bases, with 15 bases of the junction left unmatched. The CDR3 loop is CASSEGFPTGEDEKLFF. The CDR3 nucleotides are TGTGCCAGTAGTGAAGGTTTCCCTACAGGGGAGGATGAAAAACTGTTTTTT.

CDR3 in amino acids: CASSPENGASYEQYF. CDR3 DNA sequence: TGTGCCAGCTCACCGGAAAATGGGGCTTCCTACGAGCAGTACTTC. The rearrangement links TRBV18 to TRBJ2-7; a possible D gene is TRBD1 (5 bases). This CDR3 is built from 15 residues. From germline, CDR1 is KGHSH and CDR2 LQKENI. V was trimmed by 3 bases and J by 1 base, leaving 13 bases between them.

The J gene is TRBJ1-6, the V gene TRBV7-9; the D is unclear. The germline V gene encodes CDR1 SEHNR and CDR2 FQNEAQ (reference sequence). V was shortened by 5 bases and J by 5 bases, with 10 bases between the two germline ends. The CDR3 totals 14 residues. The CDR3 here is CASSPGFNNSPLHF. CDR3 DNA sequence: TGTGCCAGCAGCCCCGGTTTCAATAATTCACCCCTCCACTTT. The whole variable domain, filled in from reference TRBV7-9 and TRBJ1-6, reads DTGVSQNPRHKITKRGQNVTFRCDPISEHNRLYWYRQTLGQGPEFLTYFQNEAQLEKSRLLSDRFSAERPKGSFSTLEIQRTEQGDSAMYLCASSPGFNNSPLHFGNGTRLTVT.

The chain joins TRBV29-1 to TRBJ1-1, with D unresolved. Trimming left V 2 bases short and J 0 bases short, with 10 bases between. Germline V gives CDR1 SQVTM, CDR2 ANQGSEA. The CDR3 has 14 residues. The CDR3 sequence: CSVEISGLNTEAFF. CDR3 coding DNA: TGCAGCGTTGAAATTTCTGGGCTGAACACTGAAGCTTTCTTT. The entire variable domain, with the rest obtained from reference TRBV29-1 and TRBJ1-1, is as follows: SAVISQKPSRDICQRGTSLTIQCQVDSQVTMMFWYRQQPGQSLTLIATANQGSEATYESGFVIDKFPISRPNLTFSTLTVSNMSPEDSSIYLCSVEISGLNTEAFFGQGTRLTVV.

The chain carries TRBV13 and TRBJ2-3; TRBD2 aligns across 9 bases. Germline V CDR1 and CDR2: PRHDT, FYEKMQ (reference sequence). Unmatched junction bases numbered 4, after V lost 2 bases and J lost 4 bases. The CDR3 contains 15 residues. The CDR3 sequence is CASSLFQREADTQYF. DNA of the CDR3: TGTGCCAGCAGCTTATTTCAGCGGGAGGCAGATACGCAGTATTTT.